A selection of T cell receptor beta chains follows, all from one sample in a study of cytomegalovirus exposure and HLA in healthy donors. Profiling relied on immunoSEQ multiplex PCR, and the TCRdb table lists in-frame clones only, not all of them. The sample contains roughly 120,000 clones, over 70% of which appear only once. Source material: PBMCs. Every receptor here comes from a woman aged 40 to 49 in good health and CMV-seropositive. Both conserved end residues are part of each CDR3. The order of the fields is V gene, D gene, J gene, clone size, CDR3 protein, CDR3 DNA. D genes are given only for firm matches. The size of a clone is reported for some rows only, either as once, few or many, or as a class for expanded clones.

v_call: TRBV4-3
d_call: -
j_call: TRBJ1-1
clone_size: few
cdr3_aa: CASSQDGRNTEAFF
cdr3_nt: TGCGCCAGCAGCCAAGATGGGCGGAACACTGAAGCTTTCTTT

v_call: TRBV2
d_call: -
j_call: TRBJ1-1
clone_size: -
cdr3_aa: CARSEGSRRNTEAFF
cdr3_nt: TGTGCCAGGTCGGAGGGCAGTAGAAGGAACACTGAAGCTTTCTTT

v_call: TRBV4-3
d_call: TRBD1
j_call: TRBJ2-1
clone_size: few
cdr3_aa: CASSQGWGQGGLGQFF
cdr3_nt: TGCGCCAGCAGCCAAGGGTGGGGACAGGGGGGTTTGGGGCAGTTCTTC

v_call: TRBV6-4
d_call: TRBD1
j_call: TRBJ1-2
clone_size: -
cdr3_aa: CASSETTGTVPYGYTF
cdr3_nt: TGTGCCAGCAGTGAAACGACAGGGACGGTTCCCTATGGCTACACCTTC

v_call: TRBV9
d_call: -
j_call: TRBJ1-2
clone_size: -
cdr3_aa: CASSPGGLGGGGDGYTF
cdr3_nt: TGTGCCAGCAGCCCGGGGGGCTTGGGGGGCGGGGGTGACGGCTACACCTTC

v_call: TRBV7-3
d_call: -
j_call: TRBJ2-3
clone_size: once
cdr3_aa: CASSEGGGRDTQYF
cdr3_nt: TGTGCCAGCAGCGAAGGGGGGGGCCGGGATACGCAGTATTTT

v_call: TRBV15
d_call: TRBD1
j_call: TRBJ1-4
clone_size: -
cdr3_aa: CATQTGGSEKLFF
cdr3_nt: TGTGCCACCCAAACAGGGGGCAGCGAAAAACTGTTTTTT

v_call: TRBV30
d_call: TRBD2
j_call: TRBJ2-7
clone_size: -
cdr3_aa: CAWITGTSVTYEQYF
cdr3_nt: TGTGCCTGGATTACCGGGACTAGCGTCACCTACGAGCAGTACTTC

v_call: TRBV13
d_call: TRBD2
j_call: TRBJ2-7
clone_size: once
cdr3_aa: CASSLGLAGGDEQYF
cdr3_nt: TGTGCCAGCAGCTTAGGACTAGCGGGAGGCGACGAGCAGTACTTC

v_call: TRBV5-1
d_call: -
j_call: TRBJ2-7
clone_size: -
cdr3_aa: CASSLVPLLNEQYF
cdr3_nt: TGCGCCAGCAGCTTGGTACCCTTACTCAACGAGCAGTACTTC

v_call: TRBV6-5
d_call: -
j_call: TRBJ1-1
clone_size: -
cdr3_aa: CASSPGGTEAFF
cdr3_nt: TGTGCCAGCAGCCCCGGGGGGACTGAAGCTTTCTTT

v_call: TRBV29-1
d_call: -
j_call: TRBJ2-4
clone_size: -
cdr3_aa: CSVEPGKNIQYF
cdr3_nt: TGCAGCGTTGAGCCCGGCAAAAACATTCAGTACTTC

v_call: TRBV29-1
d_call: -
j_call: TRBJ2-2
clone_size: -
cdr3_aa: CSARSSSTGELFF
cdr3_nt: TGCAGCGCACGTAGCTCATCCACCGGGGAGCTGTTTTTT

v_call: TRBV30
d_call: -
j_call: TRBJ2-7
clone_size: -
cdr3_aa: CAWAFSYEQYF
cdr3_nt: TGTGCCTGGGCGTTTTCCTACGAGCAGTACTTC

v_call: TRBV5-1
d_call: TRBD1
j_call: TRBJ1-1
clone_size: few
cdr3_aa: CASSKGDRERMNTEAFF
cdr3_nt: TGCGCCAGCAGCAAAGGGGACAGGGAAAGGATGAACACTGAAGCTTTCTTT

v_call: TRBV7-8
d_call: -
j_call: TRBJ1-1
clone_size: -
cdr3_aa: CASSRTPGRTVNTEAFF
cdr3_nt: TGTGCCAGCAGCCGAACCCCGGGAAGGACAGTGAACACTGAAGCTTTCTTT

v_call: TRBV2
d_call: -
j_call: TRBJ2-2
clone_size: -
cdr3_aa: CASSVSGINTGELFF
cdr3_nt: TGTGCCAGCAGTGTCAGCGGAATTAACACCGGGGAGCTGTTTTTT

v_call: TRBV30
d_call: TRBD2
j_call: TRBJ2-7
clone_size: -
cdr3_aa: CAWSSLWLAGVVTYEQYF
cdr3_nt: TGTGCCTGGAGTAGCCTGTGGCTAGCGGGAGTCGTCACCTACGAGCAGTACTTC

v_call: TRBV6-1
d_call: TRBD1
j_call: TRBJ2-7
clone_size: -
cdr3_aa: CASRDTGGSNEQYF
cdr3_nt: TGTGCCAGCAGGGATACAGGGGGATCGAACGAGCAGTACTTC

v_call: TRBV10-3
d_call: -
j_call: TRBJ2-5
clone_size: once
cdr3_aa: CASQSGGETQYF
cdr3_nt: TGTGCCTCCCAGTCAGGTGGAGAGACCCAGTACTTC

v_call: TRBV14
d_call: -
j_call: TRBJ2-1
clone_size: few
cdr3_aa: CASSQELTIYNEQFF
cdr3_nt: TGTGCCAGCAGCCAAGAGCTGACTATATACAATGAGCAGTTCTTC

v_call: TRBV9
d_call: TRBD2
j_call: TRBJ2-1
clone_size: -
cdr3_aa: CASSVTPGGFNEQFF
cdr3_nt: TGTGCCAGCAGCGTAACCCCGGGAGGTTTCAATGAGCAGTTCTTC

v_call: TRBV25-1
d_call: TRBD2
j_call: TRBJ2-7
clone_size: -
cdr3_aa: CASSDGLAGGWDEQYF
cdr3_nt: TGTGCCAGCAGTGACGGATTAGCGGGAGGTTGGGACGAGCAGTACTTC

v_call: TRBV6-1
d_call: TRBD2
j_call: TRBJ2-5
clone_size: -
cdr3_aa: CASGPSGGGGETQYF
cdr3_nt: TGTGCCAGCGGTCCTAGCGGGGGGGGAGGGGAGACCCAGTACTTC

v_call: TRBV5-1
d_call: TRBD1
j_call: TRBJ2-7
clone_size: -
cdr3_aa: CASSLGDRGNEQYF
cdr3_nt: TGCGCCAGCAGCTTGGGGGACAGGGGGAACGAGCAGTACTTC

v_call: TRBV4-1
d_call: TRBD2
j_call: TRBJ2-3
clone_size: -
cdr3_aa: CASSQDSGSLKDTQYF
cdr3_nt: TGCGCCAGCAGCCAAGATAGCGGGAGTTTGAAAGATACGCAGTATTTT

v_call: TRBV28
d_call: -
j_call: TRBJ2-7
clone_size: -
cdr3_aa: CASRYSGDRGYEQYF
cdr3_nt: TGTGCCAGCAGGTACTCAGGGGACCGGGGCTACGAGCAGTACTTC

v_call: TRBV19
d_call: TRBD1
j_call: TRBJ1-4
clone_size: -
cdr3_aa: CASSIGQGGEKLFF
cdr3_nt: TGTGCCAGTAGTATAGGTCAGGGGGGTGAAAAACTGTTTTTT

v_call: TRBV7-2
d_call: -
j_call: TRBJ2-4
clone_size: -
cdr3_aa: CASSLREGSLNIQYF
cdr3_nt: TGTGCCAGCAGCTTGCGTGAGGGATCATTAAACATTCAGTACTTC

v_call: TRBV5-6
d_call: -
j_call: TRBJ2-6
clone_size: -
cdr3_aa: CASSLEGAGANVLTF
cdr3_nt: TGTGCCAGCAGCTTGGAAGGGGCAGGGGCCAACGTCCTGACTTTC